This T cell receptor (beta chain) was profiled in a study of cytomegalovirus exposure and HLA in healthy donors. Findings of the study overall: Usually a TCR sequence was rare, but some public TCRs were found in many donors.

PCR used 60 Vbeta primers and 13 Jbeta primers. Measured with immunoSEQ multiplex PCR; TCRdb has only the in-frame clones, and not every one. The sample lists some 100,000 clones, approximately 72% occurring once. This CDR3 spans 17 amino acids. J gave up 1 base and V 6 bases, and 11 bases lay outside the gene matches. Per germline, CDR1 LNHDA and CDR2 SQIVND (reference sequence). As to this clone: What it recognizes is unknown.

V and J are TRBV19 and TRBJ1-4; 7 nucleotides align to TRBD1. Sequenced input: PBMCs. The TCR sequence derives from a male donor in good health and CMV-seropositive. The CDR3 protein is CASSISGTAGTNEKLFF. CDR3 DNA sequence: TGTGCCAGTAGCATCTCGGGGACAGCTGGAACTAATGAAAAACTGTTTTTT.